Shown below are 26 T cell receptor beta chains from a single sample sequenced in a study of blood T cell repertoires in COVID-19. Here immunoSEQ multiplex PCR was the method, and the copy in TCRdb shows in-frame clones only, minus some. The sample has several thousand clones; 85% to 90% are singletons. Sequencing was performed on peripheral blood. All receptors come from a man in his sixties with acute or convalescent COVID-19.

CDR3 amino acids: CASSLGAGVPYEQYF. The CDR3 DNA follows: TGCGCCAGCAGCTTGGGAGCGGGAGTCCCCTACGAGCAGTACTTC. The V and J genes are TRBV5-1 and TRBJ2-7; TRBD2 matches 8 bases. This CDR3 spans 15 amino acids. Germline V CDR1 and CDR2: SGHRS, YFSETQ. J gave up 2 bases and V 0 bases, and 4 bases lay outside the gene matches.

This clone was recorded only once. DNA of the CDR3: TGTGCCAGCAGCTTAATAGAGGGCCCTGGAAACACCATATATTTT. Its protein product is CASSLIEGPGNTIYF. The genes are TRBV7-2 and TRBJ1-3, with no clear D. CDR3 length: 15 amino acids. Germline values: CDR1 SGHTA, CDR2 FQGNSA. V shed 2 bases and J shed 2 bases, with 10 bases lying between them.

CDR3 region: CASSQVGLRSSSYNEQFF. CDR3 bases: TGCGCCAGCAGCCAAGTGGGACTGCGGTCGAGCTCCTACAATGAGCAGTTCTTC. The rearrangement uses TRBV4-1 and TRBJ2-1, with D perhaps matching TRBD2 (6 bases). Germline V lookup: CDR1 MGHRA, CDR2 YSYEKL. This CDR3 has 18 amino acids. Deletions cut 1 base from V and 0 bases from J, with 16 bases between.

The genes are TRBV6-5 and TRBJ2-1; D is perhaps TRBD2 (5 bases). This CDR3 contains 16 residues. The V end was cut by 6 bases, the J end by 7 bases, with 22 bases between. The V gene's germline CDR1 is MNHEY and CDR2 SVGAGI. The CDR3, as DNA: TGTGCCAGCAGCTACGCCTCAAGCGGCATGGGAAATGAGCAGTTCTTC. Translation: CASSYASSGMGNEQFF.

The chain employs TRBV5-1 and TRBJ1-4; 10 bases agree with TRBD1. The V gene end was trimmed by 0 bases and the J gene end by 10 bases; junction bases not matched to a gene: 9. Germline values: CDR1 SGHRS, CDR2 YFSETQ. This CDR3 region has 16 residues. DNA of the CDR3: TGCGCCAGCAGCTTGGGACTGACAGGGGGCGAGAGAAAACTGTTTTTT. Encoded protein: CASSLGLTGGERKLFF.

This chain joins TRBV7-9 and TRBJ2-2; 9 nucleotides line up with TRBD2. With 5 bases clipped from V and 7 bases from J, the junction kept 8 bases outside the gene matches. The length of the CDR3 is 15 residues. CDR1 and CDR2 (germline): SEHNR, FQNEAQ (reference sequence). This CDR3 reads CASSPAGGPIGELFF. The CDR3 nucleotides are TGTGCCAGCAGCCCGGCGGGAGGGCCAATCGGGGAGCTGTTTTTT.

By sample share, this clone is medium-sized. The chain recombines TRBV7-9 with TRBJ2-1; 11 positions agree with TRBD1. Germline V CDR1 and CDR2: SEHNR, FQNEAQ (reference sequence). There are 15 residues in the CDR3. V dropped 5 bases and J dropped 9; count of bases not matched to a gene: 9. CDR3 DNA: TGTGCCAGCAGCGTGGACAGGGGGCTTGGCGGTGAGCAGTTCTTC. This codes for CASSVDRGLGGEQFF.

V is TRBV28 and J is TRBJ1-1; no firm D call. Germline V CDR1 and CDR2: MDHEN, SYDVKM. CDR3 length: 14 residues. Deletions cut 3 bases from V and 5 bases from J, with 13 bases between. The CDR3 here is CASSFFGRGTEAFF. The DNA of the CDR3 is TGTGCCAGCAGTTTCTTCGGGAGAGGGACTGAAGCTTTCTTT. The full variable domain, with the rest looked up from reference TRBV28 and TRBJ1-1, is DVKVTQSSRYLVKRTGEKVFLECVQDMDHENMFWYRQDPGLGLRLIYFSYDVKMKEKGDIPEGYSVSREKKERFSLILESASTNQTSMYLCASSFFGRGTEAFFGQGTRLTVV.

The rearrangement links TRBV7-9 to TRBJ2-1; a weak D match, TRBD2 (5 bases). The V end was cut by 4 bases, the J end by 9 bases, with 19 bases between. The length of the CDR3 is 15 residues. In germline, CDR1 is SEHNR, CDR2 FQNEAQ (reference sequence). Written as DNA, the CDR3 is TGTGCCAGCAGCTGGACGGGGTCGGAGAACAGTGAGCAGTTCTTC. Its protein product is CASSWTGSENSEQFF.

The rearrangement joins TRBV4-2 to TRBJ2-3; 8 bases are a match to TRBD2. Trimming cost V 1 base and J 10 bases; bases outside gene matches: 13. Germline V CDR1 and CDR2: LGHNA, YNFKEQ. The CDR3 spans 16 residues. In DNA, the CDR3 is TGTGCCAGCAGCCAAGGGAATAGCGGGGAAGCGATTGCGCAGTATTTT. Protein: CASSQGNSGEAIAQYF.

The V call is TRBV5-1, the J call TRBJ1-3; D uncertain. The CDR3 loop spans 13 amino acids. Trimming took 7 bases from V and 4 from J, leaving 12 bases between them. Germline assignment: CDR1 SGHRS and CDR2 YFSETQ. The CDR3, as DNA: TGCGCCAGCTCTTCACCGGGGGGAAACACCATATATTTT. This encodes CASSSPGGNTIYF.

This chain uses TRBV5-1 with TRBJ2-1, with 8 bases identical to TRBD1. The germline V gene has CDR1 SGHRS and CDR2 YFSETQ. This CDR3 spans 13 amino acids. The V and J ends lost 4 bases and 6 bases, in that order; junction bases with no gene match: 3. Written as DNA, the CDR3 is TGCGCCAGCAGCACCGGACAGGGCAATGAGCAGTTCTTC. This codes for CASSTGQGNEQFF.

This chain links TRBV29-1 with TRBJ1-4; TRBD1 matches 7 bases. Germline loops: CDR1 SQVTM, CDR2 ANQGSEA. The V gene end was trimmed by 4 bases and the J gene end by 0 bases; junction bases not matched to a gene: 8. This CDR3 spans 16 amino acids. The CDR3 coding sequence is TGCAGCGTTGTACGGACAGGAGCGACAACTAATGAAAAACTGTTTTTT. Protein product: CSVVRTGATTNEKLFF.

The chain carries TRBV5-3 and TRBJ2-3, with D possibly TRBD1 on 6 matching bases. TRBV5-3 is an ORF, and what it does is uncertain. The CDR3 loop spans 15 amino acids. Trimming cost V 4 bases and J 6 bases, with 18 bases left between them. CDR3 in amino acids: CARSGGQKGKDTQYF. The CDR3 DNA sequence: TGTGCCAGAAGCGGAGGACAGAAAGGGAAGGATACGCAGTATTTT.

The V gene is TRBV5-4, the J gene TRBJ2-7; D is undetermined. V shed 3 bases and J shed 0 bases, with 13 bases lying between them. The CDR3 has 15 amino acids. Germline assignment: CDR1 SGHNT and CDR2 YYREEE (reference sequence). The CDR3 DNA reads TGTGCCAGCAGCTCTTTTGCGGCCCTCTCCTACGAGCAGTACTTC. Translated, it gives CASSSFAALSYEQYF.

The table lists this clone with a count of one. The CDR3 coding sequence is TGTGCCAGCAGGGGGGGACCGGCTAATGAAAAACTGTTTTTT. This translates into CASRGGPANEKLFF. The chain has TRBV6-5 and TRBJ1-4, with D tentatively TRBD1 (5 bases). CDR3 length: 14 residues. Germline CDR1 is MNHEY and CDR2 is SVGAGI. Trimming shortened V by 6 bases and J by 3 bases, and 11 bases separated the two germline ends.

The V gene is TRBV7-3, the J gene TRBJ2-3; 8 bases agree with TRBD1. Trimming took 1 base from V and 1 from J; bases not matched to a gene: 4. This CDR3 has 16 amino acids. Germline V gives CDR1 SGHTA, CDR2 FQGTGA. CDR3 region: CASSLMAGGGTDTQYF. The DNA of the CDR3 is TGTGCCAGCAGCTTAATGGCAGGGGGCGGCACAGATACGCAGTATTTT.

The rearrangement uses TRBV4-1 and TRBJ2-2, with a tentative D call TRBD1 (6 bases). Germline lookup yields CDR1 MGHRA and CDR2 YSYEKL. V dropped 0 bases and J dropped 5 bases, with 16 bases sitting between them. The CDR3 loop spans 17 amino acids. The CDR3 bases are TGCGCCAGCAGCCAAGATAGGTCCAGGGGCGGAACCGGGGAGCTGTTTTTT. Translating gives CASSQDRSRGGTGELFF.

CDR3 loop: CASSESGLGRAKNIQYF. The CDR3 DNA sequence: TGTGCCAGCAGCGAAAGTGGACTAGGGAGGGCCAAAAACATTCAGTACTTC. V and J are TRBV9 and TRBJ2-4; 7 bases agree with TRBD2. V gave up 3 bases and J gave up 1 base; unmatched junction bases: 10. Germline loops: CDR1 SGDLS, CDR2 YYNGEE. The CDR3 runs to 17 residues.

This chain joins TRBV29-1 and TRBJ2-3; weak D call: TRBD2 (5 bases). Germline values: CDR1 SQVTM, CDR2 ANQGSEA. The CDR3 extends over 14 amino acids. V gave up 0 bases and J gave up 0 bases, with 7 bases separating them. The CDR3 is CSVEDRTSTDTQYF. The CDR3 DNA follows: TGCAGCGTTGAAGATCGGACTAGCACAGATACGCAGTATTTT.

V and J are TRBV7-9 and TRBJ1-1; 7 bases fit TRBD1. The CDR3 runs 15 residues. The J segment lost 7 bases and the V segment lost 6 bases, leaving 14 bases of the junction unmatched. The V gene's germline CDR1 is SEHNR and CDR2 FQNEAQ (reference sequence). The CDR3 sequence: CASRPPTGNLFEAFF. In nucleotides, the CDR3 is TGTGCCAGCAGACCACCGACAGGGAACCTATTTGAAGCTTTCTTT.

This clone came up once. The chain couples TRBV6-1 to TRBJ1-3; D might be TRBD1 (6 bases). The CDR3 runs 14 residues. Germline V gene lookup returns CDR1 MNHNS and CDR2 SASEGT. Trimming removed 2 bases from V and 3 bases from J, with 8 bases in between. In DNA, the CDR3 is TGTGCCAGCAGTGAATCAGGGGTTGGAAACACCATATATTTT. It is translated as CASSESGVGNTIYF.

The rearrangement uses TRBV6-5 and TRBJ1-4; D is unclear. V was clipped by 0 bases and J by 5 bases, with 10 bases between them. This CDR3 spans 15 amino acids. Germline V CDR1 and CDR2: MNHEY, SVGAGI. CDR3 DNA: TGTGCCAGCAGTTACTCGGTCGGGTTGAATGAAAAACTGTTTTTT. Translating gives CASSYSVGLNEKLFF.

The gene calls are TRBV7-2 and TRBJ1-5; D not resolved. This CDR3 is 14 amino acids long. Germline-derived CDR1 and CDR2 are SGHTA and FQGNSA. V was clipped by 2 bases and J by 4 bases, with 9 bases between them. CDR3 bases: TGTGCCAGCAGCTTACGGCAGGCGAATCAGCCCCAGCATTTT. This sequence encodes CASSLRQANQPQHF.

The chain is built from TRBV13 and TRBJ1-2; D is uncertain. The CDR3 has 12 residues. Germline values: CDR1 PRHDT, CDR2 FYEKMQ (reference sequence). V was cut by 4 bases and J by 2 bases, with 5 bases left in between. The CDR3 spells CASSSINYGYTF. The CDR3, as DNA: TGTGCCAGCAGCTCAATCAACTATGGCTACACCTTC.

This chain joins TRBV6-6 and TRBJ2-1, with 8 bases identical to TRBD2. Unmatched junction bases numbered 9, after V lost 5 bases and J lost 0 bases. The CDR3 has 17 residues. The germline gives CDR1 MNHNY, CDR2 SVGAGI (reference sequence). This chain's CDR3 is CASSLSGGHSSYNEQFF. For the CDR3, the DNA is TGTGCCAGCAGTCTCTCGGGGGGGCATAGCTCCTACAATGAGCAGTTCTTC.